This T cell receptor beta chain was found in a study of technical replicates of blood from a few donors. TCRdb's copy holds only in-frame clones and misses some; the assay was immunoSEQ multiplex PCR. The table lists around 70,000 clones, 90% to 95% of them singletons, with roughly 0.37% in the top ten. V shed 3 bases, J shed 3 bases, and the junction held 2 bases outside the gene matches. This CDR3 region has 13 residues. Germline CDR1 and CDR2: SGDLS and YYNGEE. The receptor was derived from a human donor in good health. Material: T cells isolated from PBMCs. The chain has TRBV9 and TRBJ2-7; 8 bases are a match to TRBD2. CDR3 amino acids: CASSGTSSYEQYF. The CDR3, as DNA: TGTGCCAGCAGCGGGACTAGCAGCTACGAGCAGTACTTC. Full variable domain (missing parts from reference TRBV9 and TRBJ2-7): DSGVTQTPKHLITATGQRVTLRCSPRSGDLSVYWYQQSLDQGLQFLIQYYNGEERAKGNILERFSAQQFPDLHSELNLSSLELGDSALYFCASSGTSSYEQYFGPGTRLTVT.